This entry lists 9 T cell receptor beta chains sequenced from one sample in a study of Graves' ophthalmopathy and Graves' hyperthyroidism. Amplifying from RNA transcripts, the study obtained TCR beta CDR3 regions. The first round was an RT-PCR with HTBI primers, and the second round was a multiplex PCR. TCRdb re-derived calls from the multiplex PCR reads in MiXCR, one entry per CDR3 protein. The sample lists hundreds of thousands of distinct CDR3 sequences, less than 55% occurring once. Sequenced sample: peripheral blood. The receptor source for this set is an adult man with Graves' ophthalmopathy.

This chain connects TRBV15 to TRBJ1-2, with 7 bases fitting TRBD1. Germline V gives CDR1 LNHNV, CDR2 YYDKDF (reference sequence). V was pared by 0 bases and J by 3 bases, with 13 bases of the junction left unmatched. CDR3 length: 18 residues. CDR3: CATSRDVRRAGGDYGYTF. The DNA of the CDR3 is TGTGCCACCAGCAGAGATGTCCGGAGGGCAGGGGGGGACTATGGCTACACCTTC.

V gene TRBV2 combines with J gene TRBJ2-3; TRBD2 might be the D (7 bases). The CDR3 has 14 residues. CDR1 is SNHLY and CDR2 is FYNNEI in the germline V gene. V lost 3 bases, J lost 5 bases, and 12 bases lay in between. CDR3 in amino acids: CASSERRGGDTQYF. Written as DNA, the CDR3 is TGTGCCAGCAGTGAGCGAAGGGGGGGAGATACGCAGTATTTT. The whole variable domain, remainder taken from reference TRBV2 and TRBJ2-3, is EPEVTQTPSHQVTQMGQEVILRCVPISNHLYFYWYRQILGQKVEFLVSFYNNEISEKSEIFDDQFSVERPDGSNFTLKIRSTKLEDSAMYFCASSERRGGDTQYFGPGTRLTVL.

The rearrangement joins TRBV7-3 to TRBJ2-5; TRBD1 aligns across 8 bases. This CDR3 region has 14 residues. CDR1 and CDR2 from the germline V gene are SGHTA and FQGTGA. V was pared by 4 bases and J by 6 bases, with 7 bases of the junction left unmatched. CDR3 nucleotide sequence: TGTGCCAGCAGCTCGGACAGGGTGGGAAAGACCCAGTACTTC. Translated: CASSSDRVGKTQYF.

J is TRBJ1-5 and V is TRBV6-6, with D unresolved. Per germline, CDR1 MNHNY and CDR2 SVGAGI (reference sequence). There are 18 residues in the CDR3. Between the trimmed V and J ends, which lost 4 bases and 0 bases, there was a span of 19 bases. The CDR3 region has the DNA TGTGCCAGCAGTTTGTCTCCAGTACAGTTCGCTAGCAATCAGCCCCAGCATTTT. Translating it yields CASSLSPVQFASNQPQHF.

Comments on this clonotype: With a much larger clone just one base away, this may be a read error. The V gene is TRBV29-1, the J gene TRBJ2-5; a weak D match, TRBD1 (5 bases). The CDR3 has 12 amino acids. Germline loops: CDR1 SQVTM, CDR2 ANQGSEA. This chain's CDR3 is CSAPTEQETQHF. CDR3 sequence (DNA): TGCAGCGCTCCGACAGAGCAAGAGACCCAGCACTTC.

The rearrangement joins TRBV12-5 to TRBJ2-5; the match to TRBD1 covers 8 bases. Germline V lookup: CDR1 LGHNT, CDR2 FRNRAP. The CDR3 spans 16 residues. The CDR3 DNA follows: TGTGCCAGCAGTCCCCGAACCGGGACAGGCCATTTGACCCAGTACTTC. Its translation: CASSPRTGTGHLTQYF.

This rearrangement joins TRBV7-3 to TRBJ2-5; D gene uncertain. The CDR3 runs 13 residues. Trimming shortened V by 4 bases and J by 4 bases, and 10 bases separated the two germline ends. Germline values: CDR1 SGHTA, CDR2 FQGTGA. The CDR3: CASSYEVGETQYF. DNA of the CDR3: TGTGCCAGCAGCTATGAGGTGGGAGAGACCCAGTACTTC.

In this sample, this clonotype turned up a few times. This chain connects TRBV20-1 to TRBJ2-7; TRBD2 might be the D (6 bases). Trimming cost V 1 base and J 5 bases, with 9 bases left between them. CDR3 length equals 12 residues. CDR1 DFQATT and CDR2 SNEGSKA come from the germline V gene (reference sequence). The CDR3 bases are TGCAGTGCTAGAGGGGGACTTAACGAGCAGTACTTC. Protein: CSARGGLNEQYF.

This clonotype was counted ten times or more. The V gene is TRBV5-8, the J gene TRBJ2-7; D may correspond to TRBD1 or TRBD2 (6 bases each). CDR3 length: 15 amino acids. Germline V CDR1 and CDR2: SGHTS, YDEGEE. Trimming pared 1 base from V and 5 bases from J, leaving 16 bases between. This CDR3 is CASSLLGGEVHEQYF. CDR3 nucleotides: TGTGCCAGCAGCTTGCTCGGGGGCGAAGTCCACGAGCAGTACTTC.